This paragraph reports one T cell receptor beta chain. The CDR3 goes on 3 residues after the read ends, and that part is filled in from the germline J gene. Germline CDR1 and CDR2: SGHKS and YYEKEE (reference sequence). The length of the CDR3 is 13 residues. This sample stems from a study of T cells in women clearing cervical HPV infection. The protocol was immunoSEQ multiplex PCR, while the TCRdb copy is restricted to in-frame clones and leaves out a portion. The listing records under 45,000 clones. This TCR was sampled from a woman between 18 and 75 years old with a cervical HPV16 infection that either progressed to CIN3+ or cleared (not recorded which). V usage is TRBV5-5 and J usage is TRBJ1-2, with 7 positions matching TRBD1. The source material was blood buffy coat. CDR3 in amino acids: CASSLAGGVGYTF. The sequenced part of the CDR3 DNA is TGTGCCAGCAGCTTGGCAGGGGGAGTGGGC.